These 29 T cell receptor beta chains were all obtained from the same sample, sequenced in a study of shared clonotypes between healthy human individuals. Produced via immunoSEQ multiplex PCR; TCRdb's table is partial and in-frame only. Found here are millions of clones, approximately 94% of them singletons; the top ten hold under 0.15%. Sequenced material: naive CD4+ T cells sorted from blood. The subset: CD45RA+ positively selected. All receptors derive from a young man in good health.

This chain uses TRBV6-5 with TRBJ2-2; D unclear. This CDR3 contains 11 residues. The V and J ends lost 5 bases and 8 bases respectively, with 6 bases between them. The germline V gene has CDR1 MNHEY and CDR2 SVGAGI. The CDR3 nucleotides read TGTGCCAGCAGTACCAGGGGGGAGCTGTTTTTT. It specifies CASSTRGELFF.

The V gene is TRBV19, the J gene TRBJ1-3, with no clear D. The germline gives CDR1 LNHDA, CDR2 SQIVND (reference sequence). The CDR3 length is 14 residues. With 7 bases removed from V and 0 bases from J, the gap between germline ends came to 10 bases. The CDR3 DNA reads as TGTGCCAGTAAGGTCCGGGGCTCTGGAAACACCATATATTTT. This sequence encodes CASKVRGSGNTIYF.

Here the CDR3 reads CASSLEPGKISGANVLTF. CDR3 bases: TGTGCCAGCAGCTTAGAGCCAGGGAAAATTTCTGGGGCCAACGTCCTGACTTTC. J is TRBJ2-6 and V is TRBV7-3; a weak D match, TRBD1 (5 bases). In germline, CDR1 is SGHTA, CDR2 FQGTGA. Trimming took 2 bases from V and 1 from J, leaving 15 bases between them. The CDR3 loop spans 18 amino acids.

The chain uses TRBV19 and TRBJ1-4; D is uncertain. This CDR3 has 13 residues. The ends were cut back, 6 bases at V and 8 bases at J, with 13 bases in the middle. The germline gives CDR1 LNHDA, CDR2 SQIVND (reference sequence). The CDR3 is CASRSHAAEKLFF. The CDR3 DNA is TGTGCCAGTAGGTCCCACGCCGCGGAAAAACTGTTTTTT.

In this sample, this clone turned up a few times. V and J are TRBV6-5 and TRBJ1-6; D might be TRBD1 (6 bases). Trimming stripped 6 bases from V and 3 bases from J, with 6 bases between. Germline values: CDR1 MNHEY, CDR2 SVGAGI. This CDR3 has 13 amino acids. CDR3 sequence (DNA): TGTGCCAGCAGGACAGGCTATAATTCACCCCTCCACTTT. Translating it yields CASRTGYNSPLHF.

A few counts support this clone. CDR3 loop: CASSPWGTGGPSNTGELFF. The CDR3 DNA reads TGTGCCAGCAGCCCCTGGGGGACGGGGGGGCCGTCGAACACCGGGGAGCTGTTTTTT. The chain combines TRBV7-3 with TRBJ2-2; TRBD2 matches at 8 bases. The CDR3 is 19 residues long. V lost 5 bases and J lost 0; bases outside the gene matches: 14. The germline gives CDR1 SGHTA, CDR2 FQGTGA.

The rearrangement joins TRBV11-2 to TRBJ2-5; D gene ambiguous. This CDR3 contains 14 residues. V was trimmed by 6 bases and J by 0 bases, leaving 11 bases between them. Germline CDR1 and CDR2: SGHAT and FQNNGV. The CDR3: CASSLSINQETQYF. In DNA form, the CDR3 reads TGTGCCAGCAGTTTGAGCATCAACCAAGAGACCCAGTACTTC.

The rearrangement joins TRBV2 to TRBJ2-7; D call uncertain. This CDR3 contains 12 residues. CDR1 is SNHLY, CDR2 FYNNEI, per germline. V lost 1 base and J lost 2, with 3 bases in between. The CDR3 loop is CASSEGPYEQYF. CDR3 nucleotide sequence: TGTGCCAGCAGTGAAGGACCCTACGAGCAGTACTTC. Full variable domain (remainder filled in from reference TRBV2 and TRBJ2-7): EPEVTQTPSHQVTQMGQEVILRCVPISNHLYFYWYRQILGQKVEFLVSFYNNEISEKSEIFDDQFSVERPDGSNFTLKIRSTKLEDSAMYFCASSEGPYEQYFGPGTRLTVT.

J is TRBJ2-7 and V is TRBV5-1; 13 bases line up with TRBD2. This CDR3 is built from 16 residues. The germline V gene has CDR1 SGHRS and CDR2 YFSETQ. J was trimmed by 1 base and V by 1 base; bases with no gene match: 2. CDR3 loop: CASSLRLAGGSYEQYF. CDR3 in DNA: TGCGCCAGCAGCTTGCGACTAGCGGGAGGATCCTACGAGCAGTACTTC.

The rearrangement links TRBV18 to TRBJ2-7, with 10 bases identical to TRBD1. The V segment lost 8 bases and the J segment 4 bases; nucleotides outside the gene matches: 11. CDR3 length: 15 residues. Germline V gene sequence: CDR1 KGHSH, CDR2 LQKENI. CDR3 DNA: TGTGCCAGCGCAACAAGTGCGGGACAGGGGTACGAGCAGTACTTC. Encoded protein: CASATSAGQGYEQYF.

The rearrangement joins TRBV7-2 to TRBJ2-1; D remains unclear. Germline CDR1 reads SGHTA; CDR2 reads FQGNSA. CDR3 length: 15 amino acids. The germline V and J ends were trimmed by 4 bases and 6 bases, with 16 bases remaining between them. The CDR3 DNA reads as TGTGCCAGCAGCTCTGGATCCGCGAAATTCAATGAGCAGTTCTTC. Translated, it gives CASSSGSAKFNEQFF.

The genes are TRBV19 and TRBJ2-1, with 13 nucleotides matching TRBD2. Looked up from germline, CDR1 is LNHDA and CDR2 is SQIVND (reference sequence). This CDR3 spans 14 amino acids. V shed 7 bases and J 10 bases; nucleotides not matched to a gene: 7. Here the CDR3 reads CASTRTSGRGEQFF. The CDR3 nucleotides read TGTGCCAGTACCCGGACTAGCGGGAGAGGGGAGCAGTTCTTC. Drawing the rest from reference TRBV19 and TRBJ2-1, the complete variable domain is DGGITQSPKYLFRKEGQNVTLSCEQNLNHDAMYWYRQDPGQGLRLIYYSQIVNDFQKGDIAEGYSVSREKKESFPLTVTSAQKNPTAFYLCASTRTSGRGEQFFGPGTRLTVL.

Comment on this clone: Other DNA sequences in this sample translate to the same CDR3. This chain uses TRBV10-3 with TRBJ2-7; D gene unclear. Germline lookup yields CDR1 ENHRY and CDR2 SYGVKD. This CDR3 has 12 amino acids. V dropped 3 bases and J dropped 7 bases, with 10 bases sitting between them. CDR3 sequence reads: CAISDDPLEQYF. The CDR3 DNA sequence: TGTGCCATCAGTGACGATCCCCTAGAGCAGTACTTC.

About this clone itself: Additional DNA sequences in this sample encode the identical CDR3. The rearrangement uses TRBV11-2 and TRBJ1-6, with D perhaps TRBD1 (5 bases). This CDR3 region has 16 residues. The germline V gene encodes CDR1 SGHAT and CDR2 FQNNGV. V was pared by 1 base and J by 0 bases, with 7 bases between. CDR3: CASSLGQSSYNSPLHF. Here the CDR3 DNA reads TGTGCCAGCAGCTTAGGACAGTCCTCCTATAATTCACCCCTCCACTTT.

The J gene is TRBJ1-1, the V gene TRBV4-2, with 7 bases that match TRBD1. Germline CDR1 is LGHNA and CDR2 is YNFKEQ. CDR3 size: 18 residues. V shed 4 bases, J shed 6 bases, and the junction held 20 bases outside the gene matches. CDR3 amino acids: CASSRHILGTGEAPEAFF. The CDR3 nucleotides read TGTGCCAGCAGCCGACACATACTAGGAACAGGGGAGGCGCCTGAAGCTTTCTTT.

In regard to this clone: Other nucleotide sequences from this sample produce the same CDR3. The chain carries TRBV5-1 and TRBJ2-5, with D unclear. This CDR3 has 14 residues. Between the trimmed V and J ends, which lost 0 bases and 3 bases, there was a span of 9 bases. Germline lookup yields CDR1 SGHRS and CDR2 YFSETQ. This CDR3 is CASSLEGGKETQYF. Written as DNA, the CDR3 is TGCGCCAGCAGCTTGGAGGGCGGAAAAGAGACCCAGTACTTC.

This rearrangement joins TRBV2 to TRBJ2-6; perhaps TRBD1 as D (6 bases). Germline loops: CDR1 SNHLY, CDR2 FYNNEI. V lost 1 base to trimming and J lost 2 bases, with 6 bases between them. This CDR3 contains 15 residues. In DNA form, the CDR3 reads TGTGCCAGCAGTGAAGAGGGGGCTGGGGCCAACGTCCTGACTTTC. Protein sequence: CASSEEGAGANVLTF.

The J gene is TRBJ1-3, the V gene TRBV19; D uncertain. The ends were cut back, 6 bases at V and 0 bases at J, with 15 bases in the middle. The CDR3 consists of 16 residues. Germline assignment: CDR1 LNHDA and CDR2 SQIVND (reference sequence). The CDR3 loop reads CASRREGTSSGNTIYF. DNA of the CDR3: TGTGCCAGTAGGAGAGAAGGTACTAGCTCTGGAAACACCATATATTTT. Full variable domain (rest looked up from reference TRBV19 and TRBJ1-3): DGGITQSPKYLFRKEGQNVTLSCEQNLNHDAMYWYRQDPGQGLRLIYYSQIVNDFQKGDIAEGYSVSREKKESFPLTVTSAQKNPTAFYLCASRREGTSSGNTIYFGEGSWLTVV.

This clone was counted once. The chain uses TRBV2 and TRBJ2-7; 7 nucleotides agree with TRBD1. The CDR3 length is 17 residues. Trimming at V came to 5 bases and at J to 3 bases, leaving 16 bases not matched to a gene. Per germline, CDR1 SNHLY and CDR2 FYNNEI. Here the CDR3 reads CASSYRKTGAGYYEQYF. Here the CDR3 DNA reads TGTGCCAGCAGTTATCGCAAAACAGGGGCCGGTTACTACGAGCAGTACTTC.

The genes are TRBV2 and TRBJ2-5, with TRBD2 identical over 13 bases. The CDR3 is 14 residues long. V lost 5 bases, J lost 5 bases, and 2 bases stayed unmatched. Per the germline V gene, CDR1 is SNHLY and CDR2 is FYNNEI. The CDR3 loop reads CASSKLAGGETQYF. Here the CDR3 DNA reads TGTGCCAGCAGTAAACTAGCGGGAGGGGAGACCCAGTACTTC.

The chain carries TRBV5-1 and TRBJ2-3; 9 bases fit TRBD1. The CDR3 loop spans 15 amino acids. V lost 3 bases, J lost 3 bases, and 5 bases stayed unmatched. Germline CDR1 and CDR2: SGHRS and YFSETQ. The CDR3 DNA follows: TGCGCCAGCAGCTACGACAGGGGGGAGACAGATACGCAGTATTTT. Protein product: CASSYDRGETDTQYF.

This rearrangement joins TRBV9 to TRBJ1-2, with D unresolved. Germline V gene sequence: CDR1 SGDLS, CDR2 YYNGEE. V was trimmed by 0 bases and J by 4 bases, leaving 10 bases between them. The CDR3 is 14 amino acids. CDR3: CASSVEGSPYGYTF. Written as DNA, the CDR3 is TGTGCCAGCAGCGTAGAAGGATCCCCCTATGGCTACACCTTC.

V is TRBV7-2 and J is TRBJ2-3, with 7 bases matching TRBD1. This CDR3 spans 16 amino acids. J gave up 3 bases and V 3 bases, and 9 bases lay outside the gene matches. Germline lookup yields CDR1 SGHTA and CDR2 FQGNSA. The CDR3 protein is CASSFVPGGPTDTQYF. CDR3 nucleotides: TGTGCCAGCAGCTTCGTGCCAGGGGGACCAACAGATACGCAGTATTTT.

A note on this clone: At one end, the junction sequence differs from germline, possibly due to a read error. The chain employs TRBV7-7 and TRBJ2-1; D possibly corresponds to TRBD1 (5 bases). Germline loops: CDR1 SSHAT, CDR2 FNYEAQ (reference sequence). The CDR3 length is 14 residues. The DNA of the CDR3 is TGTGCTAGCAGCCCTTCAGGGTCCTACAATGAGCAGTTCTTC. Encoded protein: CASSPSGSYNEQFF.

This chain links TRBV5-1 with TRBJ2-5; 7 nucleotides line up with TRBD1. This CDR3 comprises 17 residues. The V gene end was trimmed by 0 bases and the J gene end by 1 base; junction bases not matched to a gene: 9. Germline assignment: CDR1 SGHRS and CDR2 YFSETQ. The CDR3 sequence is CASSLGGLGQIQETQYF. CDR3 sequence (DNA): TGCGCCAGCAGCTTGGGGGGCCTGGGACAGATCCAAGAGACCCAGTACTTC.

This clone was detected once. The chain has TRBV7-9 and TRBJ2-5; the D is unclear. Germline V CDR1 and CDR2: SEHNR, FQNEAQ (reference sequence). The V gene lost 1 base and the J gene lost 11 bases, with 17 bases spanning the gap. The CDR3 totals 14 residues. The CDR3 region has the DNA TGTGCCAGCAGCTTAGAGCCTGCTACCGGCCCTCAGTACTTC. This codes for CASSLEPATGPQYF.

The chain combines TRBV7-9 with TRBJ1-5; 10 bases match TRBD1. Trimming removed 5 bases from V and 0 bases from J; junction bases left unmatched: 7. The germline gives CDR1 SEHNR, CDR2 FQNEAQ (reference sequence). The CDR3 loop spans 17 amino acids. The CDR3 coding sequence is TGTGCCAGCAGCATTGGGACAGGGGATCTTAGCAATCAGCCCCAGCATTTT. Protein product: CASSIGTGDLSNQPQHF.

The V gene is TRBV19, the J gene TRBJ1-5, with a tentative D call TRBD1 (5 bases). The ends were cut back, 8 bases at V and 1 base at J, with 18 bases in the middle. This CDR3 is 16 amino acids long. The germline CDR1 and CDR2 sequences are LNHDA and SQIVND (reference sequence). The CDR3 DNA is TGTGCCAGTTGCGAAGCCGGGACGGTGAGCAATCAGCCCCAGCATTTT. This sequence encodes CASCEAGTVSNQPQHF.

The rearrangement links TRBV18 to TRBJ2-1; 10 nucleotides agree with TRBD1. Germline assignment: CDR1 KGHSH and CDR2 LQKENI. Unmatched junction bases numbered 8, after V lost 2 bases and J lost 7 bases. This CDR3 is built from 16 residues. CDR3 nucleotides: TGTGCCAGCTCACCAGGGACCGGGACAGGGGTGAATGAGCAGTTCTTC. Amino acid sequence: CASSPGTGTGVNEQFF.